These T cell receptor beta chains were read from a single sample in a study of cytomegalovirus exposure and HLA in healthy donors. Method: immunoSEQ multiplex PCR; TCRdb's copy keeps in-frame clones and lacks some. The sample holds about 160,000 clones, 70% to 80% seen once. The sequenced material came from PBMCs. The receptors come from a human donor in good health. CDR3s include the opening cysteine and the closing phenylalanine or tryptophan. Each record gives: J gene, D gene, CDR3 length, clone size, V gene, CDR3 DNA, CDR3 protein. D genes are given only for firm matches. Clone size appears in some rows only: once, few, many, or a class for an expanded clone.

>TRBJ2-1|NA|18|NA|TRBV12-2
TGTGCAAGTCGCTTAGGGGTAGCGGGGGGGGACAACCACAATGAGCAGTTCTTC
CASRLGVAGGDNHNEQFF
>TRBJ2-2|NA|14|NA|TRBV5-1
TGCGCCAGCAGCTTCACAGGGTCGGGCGGGGAGCTGTTTTTT
CASSFTGSGGELFF
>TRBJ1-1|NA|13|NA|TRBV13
TGTGCCAGCAGCTTTACTTATAACACTGAAGCTTTCTTT
CASSFTYNTEAFF
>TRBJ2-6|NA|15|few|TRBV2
TGTGCCAGCAGTGAACTCAGCTCTGGGGCCAACGTCCTGACTTTC
CASSELSSGANVLTF
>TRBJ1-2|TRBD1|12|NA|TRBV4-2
TGTGCCAGCAGCCGGACAGGTACCACGTACACCTTC
CASSRTGTTYTF
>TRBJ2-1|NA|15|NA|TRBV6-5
TGTGCCAGCAGGGGACTTTCCAGCTCCTACAATGAGCAGTTCTTC
CASRGLSSSYNEQFF
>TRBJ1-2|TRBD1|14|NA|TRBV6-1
TGTGCCAGCACCGGAGACAGGGGGCCCTATGGCTACACCTTC
CASTGDRGPYGYTF
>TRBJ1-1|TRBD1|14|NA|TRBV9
TGTGCCAGCAGCGCCGACAGGGAAGCAGATGAAGCTTTCTTT
CASSADREADEAFF
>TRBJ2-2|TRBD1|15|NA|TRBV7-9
TGTGCCAGCAGCTTCCCGACAGGGGGCACCGGGGAGCTGTTTTTT
CASSFPTGGTGELFF
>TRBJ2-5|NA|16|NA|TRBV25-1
TGTGCCAGCAGTGATGTTGGGACTGCTCAAAGATGGACCCAGTACTTC
CASSDVGTAQRWTQYF
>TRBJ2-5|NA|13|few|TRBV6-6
TGTGCCAGCAGCAGACAGCTTCAAGAGACCCAGTACTTC
CASSRQLQETQYF
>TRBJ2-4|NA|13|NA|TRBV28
TGTGCCAGCGACGCAACAGGTGACCCTATTCAGTACTTC
CASDATGDPIQYF
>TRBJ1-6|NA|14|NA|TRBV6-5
TGTGCCAGCAGTTACCAGGGGACGCATTCACCCCTCCACTTT
CASSYQGTHSPLHF
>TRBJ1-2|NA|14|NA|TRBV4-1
TGCGCCAGCAGCCAGGCCATACGTGACTATGGCTACACCTTC
CASSQAIRDYGYTF
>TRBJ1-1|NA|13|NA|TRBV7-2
TGTGCCAGCAGCACACAGGGGAACACTGAAGCTTTCTTT
CASSTQGNTEAFF
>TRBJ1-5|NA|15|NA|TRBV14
TGTGCCAGCAGCCAAGGCGATTCTAGCAATCAGCCCCAGCATTTT
CASSQGDSSNQPQHF
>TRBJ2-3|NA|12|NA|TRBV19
TGTGCCAGTAGTCCTAGCACAGATACGCAGTATTTT
CASSPSTDTQYF
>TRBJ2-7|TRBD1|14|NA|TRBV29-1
TGCAGCGTGCCTACGACAGGGGGAACCTACGAGCAGTACTTC
CSVPTTGGTYEQYF
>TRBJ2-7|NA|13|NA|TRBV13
TGTGCCAGCAGACTCGGGAGTACCTACGAGCAGTACTTC
CASRLGSTYEQYF
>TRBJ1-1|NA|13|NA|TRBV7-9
TGTGCCAGCAGTCCCGGAGGGGCCGCTGAAGCTTTCTTT
CASSPGGAAEAFF
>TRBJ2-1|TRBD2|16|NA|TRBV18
TGTGCCAGCTCACCACGGACTAGCGGGACGGACAATGAGCAGTTCTTC
CASSPRTSGTDNEQFF
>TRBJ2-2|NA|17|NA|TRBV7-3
TGTGCCAGCAGCTTACAGGGGGCTAGCGGGAACACCGGGGAGCTGTTTTTT
CASSLQGASGNTGELFF
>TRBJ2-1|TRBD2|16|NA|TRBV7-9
TGTGCCAGCAGCTTCGTAGCGGGAAGCTCCTACAATGAGCAGTTCTTC
CASSFVAGSSYNEQFF
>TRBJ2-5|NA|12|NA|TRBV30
TGTGCCTGGAGTTTAGGAGGGGAAGGGCGGTACTTC
CAWSLGGEGRYF
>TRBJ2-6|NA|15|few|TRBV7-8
TGTGCCAGCAGCTTAAGTGGGGGCGGGGCCAACGTCCTGACTTTC
CASSLSGGGANVLTF
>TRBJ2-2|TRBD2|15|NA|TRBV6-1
TGTGCCAGCAGTTTTCCTAGCGGGAGGAGCGGGGAGCTGTTTTTT
CASSFPSGRSGELFF
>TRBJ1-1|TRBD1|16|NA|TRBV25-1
TGTGCCAGCAGTGAATCCCGACAGGGGGCAGTTACTGAAGCTTTCTTT
CASSESRQGAVTEAFF
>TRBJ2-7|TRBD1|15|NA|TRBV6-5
TGTGCCAGCAGGGTTGGAACAGGGGCGCCCTACGAGCAGTACTTC
CASRVGTGAPYEQYF
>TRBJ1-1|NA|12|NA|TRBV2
TGTGCCAGCAGTTGGGAGGCCTATGAAGCTTTCTTT
CASSWEAYEAFF
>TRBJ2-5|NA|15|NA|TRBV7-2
TGTGCCAGCAGCTTACAGGCCCTAGCCCTCGGGACCCAGTACTTC
CASSLQALALGTQYF
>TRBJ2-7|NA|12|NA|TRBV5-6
TGTGCCAGCAGCTTGGATTCCGGGACTGCGTACTTC
CASSLDSGTAYF
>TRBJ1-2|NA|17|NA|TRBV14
TGTGCCAGCAGCCGAAACCTCCCCGGACTGCTTAACTATGGCTACACCTTC
CASSRNLPGLLNYGYTF
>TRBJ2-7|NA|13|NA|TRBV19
TGTGCCAGTAGGTCAACAGGGAACTACGAGCAGTACTTC
CASRSTGNYEQYF
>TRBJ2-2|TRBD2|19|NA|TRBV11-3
TGTGCCAGCAGCTTCCGCTTGCCTACTAGCGGGGGTTTCACCGGGGAGCTGTTTTTT
CASSFRLPTSGGFTGELFF
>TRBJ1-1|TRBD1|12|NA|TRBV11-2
TGTGCCAGCAGCTGGTCAGGGGGATCGGCTTTCTTT
CASSWSGGSAFF
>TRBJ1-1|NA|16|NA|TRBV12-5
TGTGCTAGTGGTTTGGCTCACAGGGTAATCGTGACTGAAGCTTTCTTT
CASGLAHRVIVTEAFF
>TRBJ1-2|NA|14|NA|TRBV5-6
TGTGCCAGCAGCTTGCTTTTAACAGGGCAAGGCTACACCTTC
CASSLLLTGQGYTF
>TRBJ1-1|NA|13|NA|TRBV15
TGTGCCACGTCAGGAAACCTCAACACTGAAGCTTTCTTT
CATSGNLNTEAFF
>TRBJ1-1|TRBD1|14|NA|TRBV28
TGTGCCAGCAGTTACAGGGGAGGGAACACTGAAGCTTTCTTT
CASSYRGGNTEAFF